This T cell receptor (beta chain) was recovered during a study of PD-1 blockade in classical Hodgkin lymphoma. About the study: Once every 2 weeks, patients received intravenous nivolumab at 3 mg/kg.

General study findings and limits: CD4+ TCR diversity, unlike CD8+, rose significantly by C4D1. Later analyses included only patients treated at least 1 year post-ASCT. The causes of the repertoire differences, possibly disease activity or prior therapy, remain undefined.

Here immunoSEQ multiplex PCR was the method, and the copy in TCRdb shows in-frame clones only, minus some. The table includes about 7,700 clones, roughly 88% detected once. As regards this clone: What it binds is not known.

Every single patient, without exception, relapsed after autologous stem cell transplantation, and brentuximab vedotin exposure varied. Out of thawed PBMCs, magnetic negative selection purified CD4+ T cells. The TCR originated in a human donor with classical Hodgkin lymphoma. Sequencing was performed on CD4+ T cells from blood, taken at baseline.

This chain's CDR3 is CASSPYRVQETQYF. For the CDR3, the DNA is TGTGCCAGCTCACCCTACAGGGTCCAAGAGACCCAGTACTTC. The chain links TRBV18 to TRBJ2-5; D might be TRBD1 (6 bases). The CDR3 covers 14 residues. The V gene's germline CDR1 is KGHSH and CDR2 LQKENI. V was clipped by 3 bases and J by 1 base, with 9 bases between them.